Given below is one T cell receptor (beta chain) in context. Germline values: CDR1 LGHDT, CDR2 YNNKEL (reference sequence). The J segment lost 4 bases and the V segment lost 0 bases, leaving 6 bases of the junction unmatched. This CDR3 has 16 amino acids. The data originate from a study of blood T cell repertoires in COVID-19. Original processing notes: Using reference gene primer amplification, nucleated cell counts were estimated. The repertoire was sequenced with immunoSEQ multiplex PCR; TCRdb's copy has only in-frame clones and lacks some. V and J calls and clone size are those listed in that table; D and trimming were worked out from the DNA. The data contain a few hundred thousand clones, 70% to 90% of them singletons.

This chain uses TRBV3-1 (or the pseudogene TRBV3-2) with TRBJ2-3; 8 nucleotides align to TRBD2. The receptor's source is a man aged 60-69 years with acute or convalescent COVID-19. The sequencing sample was made of peripheral blood. In DNA form, the CDR3 reads TGTGCCAGCAGCCAAGATCTTGCGGGGGGCGCAGATACGCAGTATTTT. Its translation is CASSQDLAGGADTQYF.